The 11 T cell receptor beta chains in this list originate from one sample, sequenced in a study of blood T cell repertoires in COVID-19. The protocol was immunoSEQ multiplex PCR, while the TCRdb copy is restricted to in-frame clones and leaves out a portion. Of approximately 200,000 clones listed, 80% to 85% were seen once; the top ten hold around 7%. Source material: PBMCs or T cells enriched from blood (not recorded which). These receptors were obtained from a man aged 35 to 55 who had recovered from COVID-19.

The rearrangement links TRBV6-1 to TRBJ1-6; D remains ambiguous. V was clipped by 4 bases and J by 0 bases, with 10 bases between them. The CDR3 runs 16 residues. Germline V gene data show CDR1 as MNHNS and CDR2 as SASEGT. This CDR3 is CASSAGLPSYNSPLHF. The DNA of the CDR3 is TGTGCCAGCAGTGCAGGATTACCCTCCTATAATTCACCCCTCCACTTT.

J is TRBJ1-5 and V is TRBV5-1, with unresolved D. V was cut by 1 base and J by 7 bases, with 12 bases left in between. Germline CDR1 is SGHRS and CDR2 is YFSETQ. This CDR3 is built from 14 residues. The CDR3 nucleotides are TGCGCCAGCAGCTTGTCGGGGATAAGACAGCCCCAGCATTTT. This codes for CASSLSGIRQPQHF.

A remark on this clone: The same CDR3 also results from other DNA sequences found in this sample. This chain connects TRBV6-4 to TRBJ1-2; D ambiguous. The CDR3 runs 14 residues. Germline V lookup: CDR1 MRHNA, CDR2 SNTAGT. Deletions cut 2 bases from V and 4 bases from J, with 11 bases between. The CDR3 region has the DNA TGTGCCAGCAGTGACCGGGGTTTGGGCTATGGCTACACCTTC. Protein product: CASSDRGLGYGYTF.

The chain links TRBV30 to TRBJ2-1; 9 nucleotides line up with TRBD2. This CDR3 is 13 amino acids long. V was pared by 4 bases and J by 7 bases, with 5 bases of the junction left unmatched. Germline V gene sequence: CDR1 GTSNPN, CDR2 SVGIG (reference sequence). The CDR3 DNA sequence: TGTGCCTGGACGGCGGGGGGGCCGAATGAGCAGTTCTTC. It specifies CAWTAGGPNEQFF.

The V gene is TRBV6-5, the J gene TRBJ2-7, with 7 bases fitting TRBD1. The trim removed 0 bases at V and 0 bases at J, leaving 5 bases unmatched. The CDR3 runs to 16 residues. Germline-derived CDR1 and CDR2 are MNHEY and SVGAGI. The CDR3 protein is CASSYSIGDSSYEQYF. The CDR3 nucleotides read TGTGCCAGCAGTTACTCGATAGGGGACAGCTCCTACGAGCAGTACTTC.

The CDR3 sequence is CASSQPLATGELFF. CDR3 in DNA: TGTGCCAGCAGCCAACCCCTAGCAACCGGGGAGCTGTTTTTT. This chain uses TRBV3-1 (or the pseudogene TRBV3-2) with TRBJ2-2, with D possibly TRBD2 on 5 matching bases. This CDR3 contains 14 residues. CDR1 LGHDT and CDR2 YNNKEL come from the germline V gene (reference sequence). The V and J ends lost 2 bases and 5 bases respectively, with 9 bases between them.

V and J are TRBV21-1 and TRBJ2-2; the table names TRBD1, a call not compared with the DNA. TRBV21-1 is a recognized pseudogene. CDR3 length equals 14 residues. This chain's CDR3 is CARRQGPNTGELFF. The CDR3 region has the DNA TGTGCCAGGAGACAGGGGCCTAACACCGGGGAGCTGTTTTTT.

V gene TRBV29-1 combines with J gene TRBJ1-1; 10 bases are a match to TRBD1. This CDR3 is built from 18 residues. Looked up from germline, CDR1 is SQVTM and CDR2 is ANQGSEA. V trimming: 7 bases; J trimming: 3 bases; junction bases outside the gene matches: 20. The CDR3 DNA reads as TGCAGCGCACCAGGGACAGGGGCCGCCAGGGGTGCGGACACTGAAGCTTTCTTT. Amino acids: CSAPGTGAARGADTEAFF.

V usage is TRBV28 and J usage is TRBJ1-3; TRBD1 might be the D (5 bases). The CDR3 covers 14 residues. Germline V gene sequence: CDR1 MDHEN, CDR2 SYDVKM. V lost 5 bases and J 7 bases, leaving 15 bases between the germline ends. Here the CDR3 reads CASSTGGLLNTIYF. The CDR3, as DNA: TGTGCCAGCAGTACCGGGGGATTGCTGAACACCATATATTTT.

The chain uses TRBV28 and TRBJ2-7; 10 nucleotides match TRBD2. The CDR3 has 15 amino acids. J gave up 2 bases and V 3 bases, and 4 bases lay outside the gene matches. CDR1 and CDR2 (germline): MDHEN, SYDVKM. CDR3 residues: CASSFASGGTYEQYF. The DNA of the CDR3 is TGTGCCAGCAGTTTTGCTAGCGGGGGTACCTACGAGCAGTACTTC. Using reference TRBV28 and TRBJ2-7 for the parts outside the CDR3, the full variable domain is DVKVTQSSRYLVKRTGEKVFLECVQDMDHENMFWYRQDPGLGLRLIYFSYDVKMKEKGDIPEGYSVSREKKERFSLILESASTNQTSMYLCASSFASGGTYEQYFGPGTRLTVT.

This clone was observed a few times. V and J are TRBV7-9 and TRBJ1-6; tentative D call: TRBD1 (6 bases). From germline, CDR1 is SEHNR and CDR2 FQNEAQ (reference sequence). This CDR3 is 15 amino acids long. The ends were cut back, 4 bases at V and 6 bases at J, with 13 bases in the middle. The CDR3 region is CASSWGQYVNSPLHF. In nucleotides, the CDR3 is TGTGCCAGCAGCTGGGGACAATACGTTAATTCACCCCTCCACTTT. The full variable domain, completed using reference TRBV7-9 and TRBJ1-6, is DTGVSQNPRHKITKRGQNVTFRCDPISEHNRLYWYRQTLGQGPEFLTYFQNEAQLEKSRLLSDRFSAERPKGSFSTLEIQRTEQGDSAMYLCASSWGQYVNSPLHFGNGTRLTVT.